A selection of T cell receptor beta chains follows, all from one sample in a study of beta chain features in type 1 diabetes. Sequenced by immunoSEQ multiplex PCR; TCRdb stores in-frame clones only, minus some. The profile shows about 660,000 clones, about an eighth of them singletons. The source material was naive CD4+ T cells from blood. These receptors came from a man aged 18 to 35 with type 1 diabetes. Each CDR3 is given with its conserved first and last residue. D genes are given only for firm matches.

>.|TRBV30|TRBJ1-4
CAWSADRTFSNEKLFF
>.|TRBV21-1|TRBJ1-1
CASSKGTGANTEAFF
>.|TRBV7-8|TRBJ2-1
CASSLGDIYNEQFF
>TRBD1|TRBV7-9|TRBJ1-5
CASSSQGAPQPQHF
>TRBD1|TRBV10-3|TRBJ2-1
CAITPSTGDYNEQFF
>.|TRBV30|TRBJ1-2
CAFGQPANYGYTF
>.|TRBV7-9|TRBJ2-5
CASSPQETQYF
>TRBD2|TRBV27|TRBJ2-3
CASSLRRERTDTQYF
>TRBD1|TRBV5-6|TRBJ2-1
CASSSTGVSYNEQFF
>.|TRBV30|TRBJ2-5
CAWSVLVQETQYF
>.|TRBV7-2|TRBJ2-5
CASSLETRAGTQYF
>.|TRBV7-9|TRBJ1-6
CASNPTGRNSPLHF
>TRBD1|TRBV6-5|TRBJ2-2
CASSPTGGSGELFF
>.|TRBV7-2|TRBJ2-5
CASSPIGRRLRETQYF
>.|TRBV7-9|TRBJ2-7
CASSLGTDVYEQYF
>TRBD1|TRBV7-2|TRBJ2-7
CASSFRAPGGEQYF
>.|TRBV9|TRBJ1-6
CASSVGVGSPLHF
>.|TRBV19|TRBJ2-2
CASKLEGGELFF
>.|TRBV11-2|TRBJ2-4
CASSLEVAVGNPGRNIQYF
>.|TRBV5-6|TRBJ2-7
CASSLAMVNYEQYF
>.|TRBV20-1|TRBJ2-6
CSAVDRVLTF
>.|TRBV5-6|TRBJ1-2
CASSSRKGYTF
>.|TRBV5-1|TRBJ2-1
CASSLYSSENNEQFF
>.|TRBV18|TRBJ2-1
CASSPGLVSNEQFF
>.|TRBV29-1|TRBJ2-5
CSLDSLQETQYF
>.|TRBV7-3|TRBJ2-1
CASSLDQAGNEQFF
>TRBD1|TRBV4-1|TRBJ2-7
CASSPRTGEGREQYF
>.|TRBV7-2|TRBJ2-1
CASSLSSPGRSLFF
>.|TRBV5-1|TRBJ2-3
CASSSGPPPADTQYF
>.|TRBV28|TRBJ2-5
CATKPTGQETQYF
>TRBD1|TRBV2|TRBJ2-2
CASSGDRVAGELFF
>.|TRBV7-2|TRBJ2-5
CASIGAWETQYF
>.|TRBV5-4|TRBJ1-1
CASSPRIDTEAFF
>.|TRBV11-2|TRBJ2-2
CASSSRTVSTGELFF
>.|TRBV5-1|TRBJ2-4
CASSNLGGLAKNIQYF
>.|TRBV7-2|TRBJ2-5
CASSLGGHQETQYF
>.|TRBV6-5|TRBJ1-3
CAVREAGNTIYF
>.|TRBV9|TRBJ2-3
CASSVVADTDTQYF
>.|TRBV7-2|TRBJ2-1
CASSLNVGYNEQFF
>.|TRBV6-6|TRBJ1-2
CATERETYGYTF
>.|TRBV2|TRBJ1-1
CASSEALQRNTEAFF
>TRBD1|TRBV6-5|TRBJ2-1
CASSWGTASNRQFF
>.|TRBV29-1|TRBJ2-3
CSVTADTQYF
>.|TRBV5-5|TRBJ1-1
CASSRQVRQTYTEAFF
>.|TRBV13|TRBJ2-7
CASSLRVVAYEQYF
>.|TRBV13|TRBJ1-2
CASSPVGGMDYGYTF
>.|TRBV18|TRBJ2-3
CASSAETSSTDTQYF
>.|TRBV9|TRBJ2-7
CASNPGSSYEQYF
>TRBD1|TRBV10-3|TRBJ1-5
CAISLGQGASQPQHF
>TRBD1|TRBV5-6|TRBJ2-3
CASSYGQGADTQYF
>.|TRBV5-1|TRBJ2-5
CASSLDVALETQYF
>.|TRBV7-2|TRBJ1-1
CASSLMEGSEAFF
>TRBD1|TRBV7-9|TRBJ1-6
CASSNRDRRPNSPLHF
>TRBD1|TRBV7-3|TRBJ2-7
CASSLDRYDEQYF